This T cell receptor beta chain stems from a study of cytomegalovirus exposure and HLA in healthy donors. Method: immunoSEQ multiplex PCR; TCRdb's copy keeps in-frame clones and lacks some. The table shows about 130,000 clones, with about 88% occurring only once. CDR1 and CDR2 from the germline V gene are SEHNR and FQNEAQ (reference sequence). V lost 6 bases and J lost 8, with 16 bases in between. The CDR3 length is 14 residues. Input material: PBMCs. The chain combines TRBV7-9 with TRBJ1-4; no reliable D call. This sequence was found in a man aged 25-40 years in good health and CMV-seronegative. CDR3: CASSLSGEEEKLFF. Written as DNA, the CDR3 is TGTGCCAGCAGTCTGTCCGGGGAGGAGGAAAAACTGTTTTTT.